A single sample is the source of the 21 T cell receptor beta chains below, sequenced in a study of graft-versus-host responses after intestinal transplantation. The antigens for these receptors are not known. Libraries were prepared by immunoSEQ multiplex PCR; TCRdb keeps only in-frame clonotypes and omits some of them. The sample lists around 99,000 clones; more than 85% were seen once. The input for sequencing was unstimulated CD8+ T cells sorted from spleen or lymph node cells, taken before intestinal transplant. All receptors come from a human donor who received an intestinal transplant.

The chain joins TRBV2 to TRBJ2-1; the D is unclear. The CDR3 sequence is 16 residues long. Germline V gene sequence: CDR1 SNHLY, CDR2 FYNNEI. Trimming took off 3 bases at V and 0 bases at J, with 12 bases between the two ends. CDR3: CASSESSGSSYNEQFF. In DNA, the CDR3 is TGTGCCAGCAGTGAGAGCTCAGGTAGCTCCTACAATGAGCAGTTCTTC. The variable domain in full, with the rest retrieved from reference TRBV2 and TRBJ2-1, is EPEVTQTPSHQVTQMGQEVILRCVPISNHLYFYWYRQILGQKVEFLVSFYNNEISEKSEIFDDQFSVERPDGSNFTLKIRSTKLEDSAMYFCASSESSGSSYNEQFFGPGTRLTVL.

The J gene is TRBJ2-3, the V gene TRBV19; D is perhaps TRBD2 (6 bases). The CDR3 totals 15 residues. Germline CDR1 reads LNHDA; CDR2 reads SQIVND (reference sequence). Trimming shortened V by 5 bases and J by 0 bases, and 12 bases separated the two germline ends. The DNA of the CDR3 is TGTGCCAGTAGTCTAGCGAGCCTAAGCACAGATACGCAGTATTTT. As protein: CASSLASLSTDTQYF. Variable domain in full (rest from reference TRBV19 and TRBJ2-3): DGGITQSPKYLFRKEGQNVTLSCEQNLNHDAMYWYRQDPGQGLRLIYYSQIVNDFQKGDIAEGYSVSREKKESFPLTVTSAQKNPTAFYLCASSLASLSTDTQYFGPGTRLTVL.

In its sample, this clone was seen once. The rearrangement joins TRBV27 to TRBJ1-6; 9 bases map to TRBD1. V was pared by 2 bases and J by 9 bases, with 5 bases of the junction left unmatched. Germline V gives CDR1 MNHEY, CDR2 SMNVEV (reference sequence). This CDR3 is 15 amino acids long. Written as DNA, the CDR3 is TGTGCCAGCAGTTTAATGGGACAGGGCGGTTCACCCCTCCACTTT. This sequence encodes CASSLMGQGGSPLHF.

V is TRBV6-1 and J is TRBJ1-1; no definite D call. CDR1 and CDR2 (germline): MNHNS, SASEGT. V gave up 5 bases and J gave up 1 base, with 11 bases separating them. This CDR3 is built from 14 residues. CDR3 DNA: TGTGCCAGCAGTCCAATTGGCGGGAACACTGAAGCTTTCTTT. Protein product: CASSPIGGNTEAFF.

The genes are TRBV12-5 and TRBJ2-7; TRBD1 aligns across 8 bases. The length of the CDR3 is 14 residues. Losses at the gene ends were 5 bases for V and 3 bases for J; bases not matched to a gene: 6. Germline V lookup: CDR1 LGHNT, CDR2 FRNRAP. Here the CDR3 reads CASGGQGPSYEQYF. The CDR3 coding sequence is TGTGCTAGTGGTGGACAGGGTCCTAGCTACGAGCAGTACTTC.

The CDR3 bases are TGTGCCAGCCGTCAGGGGTGGCCGAACACTGAAGCTTTCTTT. It specifies CASRQGWPNTEAFF. This chain joins TRBV27 and TRBJ1-1; possibly TRBD1 for D (6 bases). CDR3 length equals 14 residues. The germline V and J ends were trimmed by 8 bases and 1 base, with 14 bases remaining between them. CDR1 is MNHEY, CDR2 SMNVEV, per germline (reference sequence).

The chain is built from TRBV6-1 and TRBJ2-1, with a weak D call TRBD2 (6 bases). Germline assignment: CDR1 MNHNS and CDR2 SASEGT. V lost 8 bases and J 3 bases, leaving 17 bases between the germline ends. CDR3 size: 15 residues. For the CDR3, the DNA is TGTGCCAGCGACCCCCGGGGCGGGGACTACAATGAGCAGTTCTTC. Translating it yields CASDPRGGDYNEQFF.

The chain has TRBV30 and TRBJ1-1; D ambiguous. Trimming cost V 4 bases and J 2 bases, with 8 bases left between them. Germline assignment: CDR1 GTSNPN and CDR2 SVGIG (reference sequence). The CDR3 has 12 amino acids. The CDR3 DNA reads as TGTGCCTGGAATGAGATAAACACTGAAGCTTTCTTT. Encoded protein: CAWNEINTEAFF. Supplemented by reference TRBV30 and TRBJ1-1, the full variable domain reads SQTIHQWPATLVQPVGSPLSLECTVEGTSNPNLYWYRQAAGRGLQLLFYSVGIGQISSEVPQNLSASRPQDRQFILSSKKLLLSDSGFYLCAWNEINTEAFFGQGTRLTVV.

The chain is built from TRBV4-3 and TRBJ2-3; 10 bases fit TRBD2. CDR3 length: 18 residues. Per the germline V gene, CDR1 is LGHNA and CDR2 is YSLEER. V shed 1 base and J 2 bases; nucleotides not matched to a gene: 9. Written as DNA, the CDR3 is TGCGCCAGCAGCCAAGGGGCTAGCGGGGGTACATCCACAGATACGCAGTATTTT. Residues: CASSQGASGGTSTDTQYF.

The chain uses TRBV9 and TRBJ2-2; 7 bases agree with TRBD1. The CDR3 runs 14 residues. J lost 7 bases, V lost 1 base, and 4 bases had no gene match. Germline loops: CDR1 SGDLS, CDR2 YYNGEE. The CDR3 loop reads CASSVRGRIGELFF. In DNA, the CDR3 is TGTGCCAGCAGCGTAAGGGGGCGCATCGGGGAGCTGTTTTTT.

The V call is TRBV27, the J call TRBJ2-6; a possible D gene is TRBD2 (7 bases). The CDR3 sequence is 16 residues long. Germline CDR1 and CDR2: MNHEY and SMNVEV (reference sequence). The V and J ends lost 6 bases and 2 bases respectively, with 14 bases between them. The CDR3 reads CASRPLGGAGANVLTF. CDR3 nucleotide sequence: TGTGCCAGCAGACCCCTAGGGGGGGCTGGGGCCAACGTCCTGACTTTC.

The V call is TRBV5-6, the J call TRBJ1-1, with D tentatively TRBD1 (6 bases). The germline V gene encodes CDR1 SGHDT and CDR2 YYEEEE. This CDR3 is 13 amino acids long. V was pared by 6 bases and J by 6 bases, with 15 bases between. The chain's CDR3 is CASTAGVGSEAFF. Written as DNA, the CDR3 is TGTGCCAGCACCGCAGGGGTTGGGTCTGAAGCTTTCTTT.

The CDR3 coding sequence is TGTGCCATTGCAATCAGGGGAGGCTACACCTTC. This encodes CAIAIRGGYTF. The gene calls are TRBV11-2 and TRBJ1-2; TRBD1 is a possible D gene (6 bases). Trimming took 10 bases from V and 8 from J, leaving 14 bases between them. Germline-derived CDR1 and CDR2 are SGHAT and FQNNGV. The CDR3 loop spans 11 amino acids. Using reference TRBV11-2 and TRBJ1-2 for the parts outside the CDR3, the full variable domain is EAGVAQSPRYKIIEKRQSVAFWCNPISGHATLYWYQQILGQGPKLLIQFQNNGVVDDSQLPKDRFSAERLKGVDSTLKIQPAKLEDSAVYLCAIAIRGGYTFGSGTRLTVV.

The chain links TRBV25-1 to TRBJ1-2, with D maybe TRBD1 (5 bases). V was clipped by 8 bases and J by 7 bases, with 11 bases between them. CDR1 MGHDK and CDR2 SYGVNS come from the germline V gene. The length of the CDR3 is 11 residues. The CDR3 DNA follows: TGTGCCAGCGACGGGGGGTCTGGCTACACCTTC. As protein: CASDGGSGYTF.

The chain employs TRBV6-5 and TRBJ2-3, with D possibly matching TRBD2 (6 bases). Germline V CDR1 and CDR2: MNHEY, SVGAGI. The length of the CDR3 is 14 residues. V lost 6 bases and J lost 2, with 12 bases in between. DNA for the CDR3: TGTGCCAGCAGAATTAGCGGAACCACAGATACGCAGTATTTT. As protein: CASRISGTTDTQYF.

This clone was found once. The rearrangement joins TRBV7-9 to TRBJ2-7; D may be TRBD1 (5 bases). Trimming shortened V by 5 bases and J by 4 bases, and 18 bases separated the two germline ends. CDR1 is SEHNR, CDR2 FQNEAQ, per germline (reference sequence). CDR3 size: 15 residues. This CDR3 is CASSHKTEVAYEQYF. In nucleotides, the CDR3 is TGTGCCAGCAGCCACAAGACAGAGGTAGCATACGAGCAGTACTTC.

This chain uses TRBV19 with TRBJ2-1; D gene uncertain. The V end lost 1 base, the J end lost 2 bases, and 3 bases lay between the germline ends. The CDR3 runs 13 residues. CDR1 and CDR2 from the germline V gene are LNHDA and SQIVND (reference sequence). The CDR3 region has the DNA TGTGCCAGTAGTATAGTTACCTACAATGAGCAGTTCTTC. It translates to CASSIVTYNEQFF.

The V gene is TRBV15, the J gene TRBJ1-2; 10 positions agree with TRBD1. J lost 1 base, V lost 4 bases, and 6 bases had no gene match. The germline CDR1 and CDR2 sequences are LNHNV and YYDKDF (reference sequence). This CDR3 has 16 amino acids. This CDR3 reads CATSTSRDRGNYGYTF. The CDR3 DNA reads TGTGCCACCAGCACCTCCCGGGACAGGGGTAACTATGGCTACACCTTC.

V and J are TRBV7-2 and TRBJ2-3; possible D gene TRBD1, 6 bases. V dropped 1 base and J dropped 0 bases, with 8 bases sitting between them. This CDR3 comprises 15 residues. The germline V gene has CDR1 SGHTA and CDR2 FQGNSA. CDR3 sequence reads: CASSLGTGSTDTQYF. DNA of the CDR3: TGTGCCAGCAGCTTAGGTACAGGGAGCACAGATACGCAGTATTTT.

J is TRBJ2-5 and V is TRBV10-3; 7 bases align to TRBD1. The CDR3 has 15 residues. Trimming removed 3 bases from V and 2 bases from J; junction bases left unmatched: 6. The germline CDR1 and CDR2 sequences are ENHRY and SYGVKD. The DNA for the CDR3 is TGTGCCATCAGTGACTCCTGGACAGGACAAGAGACCCAGTACTTC. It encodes CAISDSWTGQETQYF.

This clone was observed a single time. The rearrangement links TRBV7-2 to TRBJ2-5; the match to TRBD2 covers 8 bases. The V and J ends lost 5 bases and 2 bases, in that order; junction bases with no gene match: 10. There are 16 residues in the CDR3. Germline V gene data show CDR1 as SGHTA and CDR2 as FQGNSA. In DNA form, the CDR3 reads TGTGCCAGCAGCCGCCCCGCGGGCGGGGGGCAAGAGACCCAGTACTTC. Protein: CASSRPAGGGQETQYF. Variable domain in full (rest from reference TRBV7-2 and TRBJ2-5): GAGVSQSPSNKVTEKGKDVELRCDPISGHTALYWYRQSLGQGLEFLIYFQGNSAPDKSGLPSDRFSAERTGGSVSTLTIQRTQQEDSAVYLCASSRPAGGGQETQYFGPGTRLLVL.